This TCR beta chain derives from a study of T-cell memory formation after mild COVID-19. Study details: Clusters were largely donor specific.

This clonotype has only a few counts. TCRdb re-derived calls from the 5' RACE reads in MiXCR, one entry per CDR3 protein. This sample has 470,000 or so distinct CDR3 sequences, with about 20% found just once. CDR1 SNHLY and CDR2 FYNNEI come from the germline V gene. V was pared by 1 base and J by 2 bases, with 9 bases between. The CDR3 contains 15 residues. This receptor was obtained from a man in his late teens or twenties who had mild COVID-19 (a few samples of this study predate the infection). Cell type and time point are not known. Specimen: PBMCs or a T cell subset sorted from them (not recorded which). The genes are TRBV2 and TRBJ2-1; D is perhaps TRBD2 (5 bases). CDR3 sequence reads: CASSEEAAAYNEQFF. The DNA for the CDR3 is TGTGCCAGCAGTGAAGAAGCGGCGGCCTACAATGAGCAGTTCTTC.